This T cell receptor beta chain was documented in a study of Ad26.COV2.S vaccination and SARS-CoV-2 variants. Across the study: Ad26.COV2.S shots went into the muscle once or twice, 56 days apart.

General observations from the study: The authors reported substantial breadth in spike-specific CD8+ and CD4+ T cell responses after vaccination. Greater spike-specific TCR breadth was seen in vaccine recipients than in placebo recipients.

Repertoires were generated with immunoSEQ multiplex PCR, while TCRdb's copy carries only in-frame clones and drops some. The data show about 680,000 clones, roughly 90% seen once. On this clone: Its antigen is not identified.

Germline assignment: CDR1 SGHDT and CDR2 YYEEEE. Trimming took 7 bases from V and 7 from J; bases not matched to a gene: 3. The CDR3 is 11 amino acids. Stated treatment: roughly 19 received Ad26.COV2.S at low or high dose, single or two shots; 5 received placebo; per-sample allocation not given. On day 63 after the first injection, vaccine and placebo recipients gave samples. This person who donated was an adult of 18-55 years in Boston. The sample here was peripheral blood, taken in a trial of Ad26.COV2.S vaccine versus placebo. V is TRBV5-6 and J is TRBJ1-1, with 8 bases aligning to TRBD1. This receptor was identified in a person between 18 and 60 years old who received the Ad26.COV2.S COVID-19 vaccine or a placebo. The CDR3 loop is CASSRGLEAFF. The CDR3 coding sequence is TGTGCCAGCTCCAGGGGGCTTGAAGCTTTCTTT. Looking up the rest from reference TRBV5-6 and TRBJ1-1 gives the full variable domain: DAGVTQSPTHLIKTRGQQVTLRCSPKSGHDTVSWYQQALGQGPQFIFQYYEEEERQRGNFPDRFSGHQFPNYSSELNVNALLLGDSALYLCASSRGLEAFFGQGTRLTVV.